This passage covers 18 T cell receptor beta chains from one sample sequenced in a study of T cells in localized non-small cell lung cancer. Using immunoSEQ multiplex PCR, the repertoire was profiled, and TCRdb retains in-frame clones only, with some absent. Of roughly 38,000 clones detected, 85% to 90% appear once; the ten largest clones hold approximately 3.5%. The specimen was peripheral blood, collected before any cancer treatment. All receptors come from a man aged 18 to 50 with stage I lung adenocarcinoma.

This chain links TRBV6-1 with TRBJ2-5; TRBD1 might be the D (6 bases). Germline lookup yields CDR1 MNHNS and CDR2 SASEGT. The CDR3 length is 11 residues. The V and J ends lost 10 bases and 2 bases respectively, with 8 bases between them. CDR3 region: CAIRGQETQYF. The CDR3 DNA reads as TGTGCCATTAGGGGGCAAGAGACCCAGTACTTC.

The J gene is TRBJ2-1, the V gene TRBV7-2; 7 bases agree with TRBD1. CDR1 is SGHTA, CDR2 FQGNSA, per germline. The CDR3 spans 15 residues. V dropped 5 bases and J dropped 4; count of bases not matched to a gene: 8. The CDR3 DNA reads as TGTGCCAGCAGCATGGACAGGACCACATACAATGAGCAGTTCTTC. Encoded protein: CASSMDRTTYNEQFF.

The chain has TRBV18 and TRBJ1-2; TRBD1 agrees at 9 bases. The trim removed 4 bases at V and 8 bases at J, leaving 8 bases unmatched. This CDR3 has 14 amino acids. From germline, CDR1 is KGHSH and CDR2 LQKENI. The CDR3 DNA sequence: TGTGCCAGCTCACGAGGGGACAGGGAGTTCGGCTACACCTTC. It is translated as CASSRGDREFGYTF.

The chain links TRBV5-1 to TRBJ1-1; D ambiguous. Germline CDR1 and CDR2: SGHRS and YFSETQ. V was clipped by 4 bases and J by 4 bases, with 14 bases between them. The CDR3 loop spans 14 amino acids. The CDR3 spells CASSETGSGTEAFF. CDR3 DNA: TGCGCCAGCAGCGAAACCGGGTCCGGCACTGAAGCTTTCTTT.

The V gene is TRBV11-2, the J gene TRBJ1-3; D is uncertain. Trimming removed 0 bases at V and 6 bases at J, with 3 bases between. Germline CDR1 and CDR2: SGHAT and FQNNGV. This CDR3 is built from 12 residues. CDR3 amino acids: CASSLDINTIYF. The CDR3 DNA sequence: TGTGCCAGCAGCTTAGATATAAACACCATATATTTT.

V and J are TRBV27 and TRBJ2-7; 11 bases are a match to TRBD1. The length of the CDR3 is 15 residues. Unmatched junction bases numbered 10, after V lost 6 bases and J lost 6 bases. In germline, CDR1 is MNHEY, CDR2 SMNVEV (reference sequence). The CDR3 sequence is CASSRMGDRGFEQYF. CDR3 bases: TGTGCCAGCAGCAGGATGGGGGACAGGGGGTTCGAGCAGTACTTC.

The rearrangement joins TRBV4-3 to TRBJ2-2, with D perhaps TRBD2 (5 bases). This CDR3 has 15 residues. Germline V gene sequence: CDR1 LGHNA, CDR2 YSLEER. Trimming pared 8 bases from V and 2 bases from J, leaving 15 bases between. The CDR3 region is CASGERRGNTGELFF. CDR3 DNA: TGCGCCAGCGGAGAGCGGCGAGGTAACACCGGGGAGCTGTTTTTT.

This sequence joins TRBV30 and TRBJ1-2; 8 nucleotides agree with TRBD1. With 5 bases clipped from V and 3 bases from J, the junction kept 8 bases outside the gene matches. Germline CDR1 and CDR2: GTSNPN and SVGIG (reference sequence). The CDR3 consists of 14 residues. The CDR3 DNA reads TGTGCCTGGGACCCTGGACAGGGCGACTATGGCTACACCTTC. Translated, it gives CAWDPGQGDYGYTF.

This chain joins TRBV6-1 and TRBJ1-2; D perhaps matches TRBD1 (6 bases). This CDR3 is 14 amino acids long. In germline, CDR1 is MNHNS, CDR2 SASEGT. Deletions cut 4 bases from V and 2 bases from J, with 11 bases between. The CDR3 nucleotides read TGTGCCAGCAGTGGGGACATACCAAACTATGGCTACACCTTC. As protein: CASSGDIPNYGYTF.

The rearrangement joins TRBV19 to TRBJ1-1, with D unresolved. V was shortened by 1 base and J by 5 bases, with 11 bases between the two germline ends. Per the germline V gene, CDR1 is LNHDA and CDR2 is SQIVND (reference sequence). The CDR3 extends over 14 amino acids. The DNA for the CDR3 is TGTGCCAGTAGTATAGGCGGAATTGGGACTGAAGCTTTCTTT. Its translation: CASSIGGIGTEAFF.

In its sample, this clone was seen once. The gene calls are TRBV18 and TRBJ2-2; D is perhaps TRBD1 (6 bases). The CDR3 runs to 15 residues. CDR1 and CDR2 from the germline V gene are KGHSH and LQKENI. V was clipped by 3 bases and J by 8 bases, with 16 bases between them. The CDR3 DNA reads TGTGCCAGCTCACCCGACAGGATCACTGGAGGGGAGCTGTTTTTT. This sequence encodes CASSPDRITGGELFF.

The V and J genes are TRBV28 and TRBJ1-2; the D is unclear. Trimming took 5 bases from V and 4 from J, leaving 14 bases between them. Germline V gene lookup returns CDR1 MDHEN and CDR2 SYDVKM. The CDR3 runs 14 residues. The CDR3 DNA reads as TGTGCCAGCAGTACCCCCGGATCGGCCTATGGCTACACCTTC. It is translated as CASSTPGSAYGYTF.

J is TRBJ2-2 and V is TRBV9; D is possibly TRBD1 or TRBD2 (5 bases each). Trimming stripped 4 bases from V and 2 bases from J, with 9 bases between. Germline loops: CDR1 SGDLS, CDR2 YYNGEE. The CDR3 has 14 residues. The CDR3 DNA is TGTGCCAGCAGCCTGGGACCAAACACCGGGGAGCTGTTTTTT. Residues: CASSLGPNTGELFF.

This sequence joins TRBV6-5 and TRBJ1-2; the D is unclear. The CDR3 contains 14 residues. Trimming shortened V by 5 bases and J by 0 bases, and 10 bases separated the two germline ends. Germline V CDR1 and CDR2: MNHEY, SVGAGI. The chain's CDR3 is CASSPSRPNYGYTF. CDR3 nucleotide sequence: TGTGCCAGCAGTCCCTCCCGACCTAACTATGGCTACACCTTC.

The chain is built from TRBV4-3 and TRBJ2-1, with TRBD1 identical over 8 bases. V lost 4 bases and J lost 4; bases outside the gene matches: 6. The germline gives CDR1 LGHNA, CDR2 YSLEER. CDR3 length: 15 residues. The CDR3 DNA reads as TGCGCCAGCAGCCCATCCAGGGGGCTTTACAATGAGCAGTTCTTC. Its translation: CASSPSRGLYNEQFF.

This chain uses TRBV12-5 with TRBJ2-2, with D possibly matching TRBD1 (6 bases). CDR1 and CDR2 (germline): LGHNT, FRNRAP. Trimming pared 1 base from V and 1 base from J, leaving 16 bases between. The CDR3 totals 18 residues. CDR3 region: CASGLAPGDGLNTGELFF. The CDR3 bases are TGTGCTAGTGGTTTGGCCCCAGGGGATGGGCTGAACACCGGGGAGCTGTTTTTT.

The chain uses TRBV6-4 and TRBJ2-1; 11 bases are a match to TRBD2. The CDR3 extends over 15 amino acids. From germline, CDR1 is MRHNA and CDR2 SNTAGT. Trimming removed 3 bases from V and 10 bases from J; junction bases left unmatched: 8. CDR3 protein: CASSEELAGGREQFF. CDR3 nucleotide sequence: TGTGCCAGCAGTGAGGAGCTAGCGGGGGGCCGCGAGCAGTTCTTC.

This chain connects TRBV10-3 to TRBJ2-2; 9 nucleotides line up with TRBD2. Per the germline V gene, CDR1 is ENHRY and CDR2 is SYGVKD. After removal of 5 bases from V and 0 bases from J, the junction contained 7 bases not matched to a gene. The CDR3 covers 17 residues. The CDR3 region is CAISQTSGGTNTGELFF. CDR3 bases: TGTGCCATCAGTCAGACCAGCGGGGGGACGAACACCGGGGAGCTGTTTTTT.